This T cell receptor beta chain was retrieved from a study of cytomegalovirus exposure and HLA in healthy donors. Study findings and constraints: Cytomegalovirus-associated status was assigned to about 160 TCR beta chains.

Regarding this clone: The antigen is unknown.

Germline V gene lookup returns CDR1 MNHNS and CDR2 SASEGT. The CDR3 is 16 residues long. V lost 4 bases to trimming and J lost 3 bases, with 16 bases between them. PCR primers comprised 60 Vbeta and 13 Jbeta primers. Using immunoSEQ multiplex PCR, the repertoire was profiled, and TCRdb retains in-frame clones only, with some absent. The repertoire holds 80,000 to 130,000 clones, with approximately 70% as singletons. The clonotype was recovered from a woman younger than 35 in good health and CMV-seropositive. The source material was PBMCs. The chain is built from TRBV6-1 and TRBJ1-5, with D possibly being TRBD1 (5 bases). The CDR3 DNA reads TGTGCCAGCAGTGGGGTGTATAGGGACTCCAATCAGCCCCAGCATTTT. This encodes CASSGVYRDSNQPQHF.